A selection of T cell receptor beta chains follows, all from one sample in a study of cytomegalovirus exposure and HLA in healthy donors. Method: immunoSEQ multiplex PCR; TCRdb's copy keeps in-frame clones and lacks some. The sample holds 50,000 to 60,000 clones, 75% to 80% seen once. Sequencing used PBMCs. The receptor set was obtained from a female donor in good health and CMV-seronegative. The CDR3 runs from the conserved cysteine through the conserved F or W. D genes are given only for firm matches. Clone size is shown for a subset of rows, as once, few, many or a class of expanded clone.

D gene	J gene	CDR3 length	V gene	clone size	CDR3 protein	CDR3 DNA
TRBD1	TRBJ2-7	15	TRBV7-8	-	CASSSTTGDAYEQYF	TGTGCCAGCAGCTCAACCACAGGGGACGCCTACGAGCAGTACTTC
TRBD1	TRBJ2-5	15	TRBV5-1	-	CASSRGQGGLGTQYF	TGCGCCAGCAGCAGGGGACAGGGCGGTTTGGGGACCCAGTACTTC
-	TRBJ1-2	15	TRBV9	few	CASSPRMGGIYGYTF	TGTGCCAGCAGCCCACGTATGGGGGGGATCTATGGCTACACCTTC
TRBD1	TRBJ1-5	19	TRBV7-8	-	CASSFPVGQGIPSNQPQHF	TGTGCCAGCAGTTTTCCCGTGGGACAGGGGATACCTAGCAATCAGCCCCAGCATTTT
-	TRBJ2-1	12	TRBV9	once	CASSVGGGEQFF	TGTGCCAGCAGCGTAGGGGGCGGAGAGCAGTTCTTC
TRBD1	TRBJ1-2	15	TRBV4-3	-	CASSQVPGGNYGYTF	TGCGCCAGCAGCCAAGTCCCAGGGGGGAACTATGGCTACACCTTC
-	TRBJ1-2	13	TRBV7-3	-	CASSSSGDYGYTF	TGTGCCAGCAGCTCTTCGGGAGACTATGGCTACACCTTC
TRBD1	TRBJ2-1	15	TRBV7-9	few	CSSSPLGQGANEQFF	TGTTCCAGCAGCCCACTCGGACAGGGGGCGAATGAGCAGTTCTTC
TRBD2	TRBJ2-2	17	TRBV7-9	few	CASSLPGVAGTTGELFF	TGTGCCAGCAGCCTACCTGGCGTAGCGGGGACCACCGGGGAGCTGTTTTTT
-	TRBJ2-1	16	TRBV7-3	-	CASSPFRGSSYNEQFF	TGTGCCAGCAGCCCGTTCCGGGGGAGCTCCTACAATGAGCAGTTCTTC
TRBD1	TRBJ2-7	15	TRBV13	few	CASSFRDRGWDEQYF	TGTGCCAGCAGCTTCCGGGACAGGGGGTGGGACGAGCAGTACTTC
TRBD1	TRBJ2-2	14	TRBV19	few	CASRRDRNTGELFF	TGTGCCAGTAGAAGGGACAGGAACACCGGGGAGCTGTTTTTT
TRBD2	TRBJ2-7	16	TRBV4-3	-	CASSPGVGSGGAEQYF	TGCGCCAGCAGCCCTGGGGTCGGGAGCGGGGGGGCGGAGCAGTACTTC
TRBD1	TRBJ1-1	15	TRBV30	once	CAWKQGARKGTEAFF	TGTGCCTGGAAACAGGGGGCGAGGAAAGGCACTGAAGCTTTCTTT
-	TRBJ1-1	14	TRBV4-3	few	CASSQFPGNTEAFF	TGCGCCAGCAGCCAATTTCCGGGGAACACTGAAGCTTTCTTT
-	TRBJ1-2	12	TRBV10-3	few	CAISESRGGYTF	TGTGCCATCAGTGAGTCTAGGGGTGGCTACACCTTC
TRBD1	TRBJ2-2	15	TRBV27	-	CASSFGTGHTGELFF	TGTGCCAGCAGTTTCGGGACAGGGCACACCGGGGAGCTGTTTTTT
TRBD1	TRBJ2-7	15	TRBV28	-	CASSPPGQGSYEQYF	TGTGCCAGCAGCCCGCCGGGACAGGGCTCCTACGAGCAGTACTTC
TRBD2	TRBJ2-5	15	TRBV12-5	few	CASGSLAGGGETQYF	TGTGCTAGTGGTTCACTAGCGGGGGGGGGAGAGACCCAGTACTTC
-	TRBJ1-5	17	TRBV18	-	CASSSLTPAGGNQPQHF	TGTGCCAGCTCGTCCCTAACCCCGGCCGGGGGCAATCAGCCCCAGCATTTT
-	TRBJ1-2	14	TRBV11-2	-	CASSLQRAGYGYTF	TGTGCCAGCAGCTTACAGCGGGCGGGCTATGGCTACACCTTC
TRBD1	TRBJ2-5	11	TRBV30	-	CAWQGAETQYF	TGTGCCTGGCAGGGGGCAGAGACCCAGTACTTC
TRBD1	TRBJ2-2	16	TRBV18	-	CASSPTGQGITGELFF	TGTGCCAGCTCACCAACCGGACAGGGTATCACCGGGGAGCTGTTTTTT
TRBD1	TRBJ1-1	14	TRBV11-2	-	CASTVGQLNTEAFF	TGTGCCAGCACCGTGGGACAGCTGAACACTGAAGCTTTCTTT
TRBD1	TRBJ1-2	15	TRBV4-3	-	CASSLGRQGNYGYTF	TGCGCCAGCAGCCTAGGGAGACAGGGCAACTATGGCTACACCTTC
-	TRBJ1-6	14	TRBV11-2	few	CASSLMPGNSPLHF	TGTGCCAGCAGCCTAATGCCGGGGAATTCACCCCTCCACTTT
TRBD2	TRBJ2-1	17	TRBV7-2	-	CASSPSLAGGSYNEQFF	TGTGCCAGCAGCCCGTCCTTGGCGGGGGGCTCCTACAATGAGCAGTTCTTC
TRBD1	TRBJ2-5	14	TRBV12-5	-	CASGPGTGMKEQYF	TGTGCTAGTGGTCCGGGGACAGGGATGAAAGAGCAGTACTTC
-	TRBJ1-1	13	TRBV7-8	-	CASSLAGVTEAFF	TGTGCCAGCAGCTTAGCCGGGGTTACTGAAGCTTTCTTT